These 15 T cell receptor beta chains were sequenced from one sample in a study of regulatory T cells in long-lasting Graves disease. For TCR beta, libraries came from iRepertoire HTBI primers and Arm-PCR of CDR3 regions. Using its own MiXCR run on the multiplex PCR reads, TCRdb lists one record per CDR3 protein. The sample carries about half a million distinct CDR3 sequences, 20% to 25% recorded once. The time point: persistent/refractory GD, antithyroid drugs over 5 years with positive TRAb. The TCR library was made from RNA that had been extracted from PBMCs in TRIzol. The sequenced sample was peripheral blood mononuclear cells (PBMCs), obtained when the disease was refractory, from a patient treated with antithyroid drugs. The receptors derive from a female donor with Graves disease.

The chain employs TRBV9 and TRBJ2-7, with D maybe TRBD2 (5 bases). The V gene's germline CDR1 is SGDLS and CDR2 YYNGEE. CDR3 length: 15 amino acids. V was trimmed by 4 bases and J by 6 bases, leaving 20 bases between them. CDR3 protein: CASSPGGGTRVEQYF. The CDR3 DNA sequence: TGTGCCAGCAGCCCAGGTGGCGGAACGAGGGTCGAGCAGTACTTC.

The chain is built from TRBV2 and TRBJ2-1; 10 nucleotides align to TRBD2. V lost 5 bases, J lost 8 bases, and 6 bases stayed unmatched. The CDR3 has 14 residues. The germline V gene encodes CDR1 SNHLY and CDR2 FYNNEI. The CDR3 loop reads CASSLAGGGHEQFF. DNA for the CDR3: TGTGCCAGCAGTTTAGCGGGAGGAGGCCATGAGCAGTTCTTC. Complete variable domain (other parts from reference TRBV2 and TRBJ2-1): EPEVTQTPSHQVTQMGQEVILRCVPISNHLYFYWYRQILGQKVEFLVSFYNNEISEKSEIFDDQFSVERPDGSNFTLKIRSTKLEDSAMYFCASSLAGGGHEQFFGPGTRLTVL.

The rearrangement joins TRBV14 to TRBJ1-3; no reliable D call. The CDR3 runs to 16 residues. CDR1 and CDR2 from the germline V gene are SGHDN and FVKESK. Trimming took 1 base from V and 4 from J, leaving 14 bases between them. CDR3 sequence (DNA): TGTGCCAGCAGCCAAGCCCCTAAGCCGGGAGGAAACACCATATATTTT. It yields the protein CASSQAPKPGGNTIYF.

As concerns this clonotype: A read error is possible here, since a much larger clone lies one base away. Since the CDR3 does not end with the conserved phenylalanine or tryptophan, this likely comes from a read error. The CDR3 protein is CASSPRESGPYTEAFL. The CDR3 bases are TGTGCCAGCAGCCCCAGAGAGTCAGGACCTTATACTGAAGCTTTCCTT. This chain connects TRBV28 to TRBJ1-1; D ambiguous. The germline CDR1 and CDR2 sequences are MDHEN and SYDVKM. CDR3 length: 16 residues. V gave up 6 bases and J gave up 5 bases, with 22 bases separating them.

This clonotype showed up just a few times. Compared with germline, one end of the junction differs, possibly owing to a read error. This sequence joins TRBV6-1 and TRBJ1-5; D remains ambiguous. This CDR3 is 14 amino acids long. Germline values: CDR1 MNHNS, CDR2 SASEGT. The CDR3 sequence: CASFRALGNQPQHF. The CDR3 region has the DNA TGTGCCAGCTTTCGGGCCCTTGGCAACCAGCCCCAGCATTTT.

The table lists this clonotype with a few counts. The rearrangement uses TRBV7-2 and TRBJ2-2; 8 nucleotides align to TRBD2. The CDR3 is 15 amino acids. Germline trimming cut 0 bases from V and 7 bases from J; bases unmatched to any gene: 4. Germline loops: CDR1 SGHTA, CDR2 FQGNSA. CDR3 residues: CASSLAAGAGGELFF. The CDR3 region has the DNA TGTGCCAGCAGCTTAGCAGCGGGGGCCGGCGGGGAGCTGTTTTTT.

This clonotype was counted a few times. The chain joins TRBV5-1 to TRBJ2-2; 7 positions agree with TRBD1. Germline CDR1 and CDR2: SGHRS and YFSETQ. V lost 6 bases to trimming and J lost 0 bases; unmatched junction nucleotides: 5. This CDR3 has 15 amino acids. CDR3: CASILGGANTGELFF. CDR3 coding DNA: TGCGCCAGCATTCTAGGGGGCGCGAACACCGGGGAGCTGTTTTTT.

Many counts were recorded for this clonotype. The chain uses TRBV3-1 and TRBJ1-1, with no clear D. The length of the CDR3 is 12 residues. Deletions cut 4 bases from V and 6 bases from J, with 9 bases between. Per germline, CDR1 LGHDT and CDR2 YNNKEL (reference sequence). The CDR3 region is CASSPSGAEAFF. CDR3 nucleotide sequence: TGTGCCAGCAGCCCGTCGGGTGCTGAAGCTTTCTTT.

This clonotype was picked up many times. V is TRBV12-3 or TRBV12-4 and J is TRBJ1-2, with TRBD1 identical over 9 bases. V lost 4 bases, J lost 4 bases, and 4 bases stayed unmatched. The CDR3 contains 14 residues. CDR3 nucleotide sequence: TGTGCCAGCAGTTCACAGGGGGCGCGCTATGGCTACACCTTC. It is translated as CASSSQGARYGYTF.

The rearrangement uses TRBV14 and TRBJ1-4; tentative D call: TRBD1 (6 bases). Germline CDR1 is SGHDN and CDR2 is FVKESK. The CDR3 covers 12 residues. The germline V and J ends were trimmed by 4 bases and 13 bases, with 13 bases remaining between them. CDR3 sequence: CASSPTGQTLFF. The CDR3 DNA follows: TGTGCCAGCAGCCCTACGGGACAAACACTGTTTTTT.

This clonotype was seen a handful of times. The gene calls are TRBV12-3 or TRBV12-4 and TRBJ2-2; 7 bases match TRBD1. V was clipped by 4 bases and J by 5 bases; unmatched bases: 7. The CDR3 totals 15 residues. The CDR3: CASSSTGTATGELFF. CDR3 DNA sequence: TGTGCCAGCAGTTCGACCGGGACAGCGACCGGGGAGCTGTTTTTT.

This clonotype showed up many times. The chain combines TRBV29-1 with TRBJ2-7, with 10 bases identical to TRBD1. V gave up 4 bases and J gave up 3 bases; unmatched junction bases: 6. The CDR3 has 14 residues. Germline-derived CDR1 and CDR2 are SQVTM and ANQGSEA. CDR3 region: CSVGETGGLYEQYF. The CDR3 DNA sequence: TGCAGCGTTGGCGAGACAGGGGGCCTCTACGAGCAGTACTTC.

V and J are TRBV7-2 and TRBJ2-5, with D unclear. Looked up from germline, CDR1 is SGHTA and CDR2 is FQGNSA. The CDR3 runs 11 residues. Trimming removed 5 bases from V and 7 bases from J, with 8 bases in between. The CDR3 coding sequence is TGTGCCAGCAGCGCTGATTTGACCCAGTACTTC. This codes for CASSADLTQYF.

The chain uses TRBV3-1 and TRBJ2-2; no definite D call. The germline V and J ends were trimmed by 1 base and 5 bases, with 14 bases remaining between them. Germline V CDR1 and CDR2: LGHDT, YNNKEL (reference sequence). CDR3 length equals 16 residues. The CDR3 loop reads CASSQARVQGTGELFF. CDR3 in DNA: TGTGCCAGCAGCCAAGCCCGGGTCCAAGGGACCGGGGAGCTGTTTTTT.

This clonotype has at least ten counts. The CDR3 region is CSATDRGETQYF. The DNA of the CDR3 is TGCAGTGCTACAGACAGGGGAGAGACCCAGTACTTC. The rearrangement links TRBV20-1 to TRBJ2-5, with 8 bases fitting TRBD1. The germline gives CDR1 DFQATT, CDR2 SNEGSKA (reference sequence). V dropped 4 bases and J dropped 4; count of bases not matched to a gene: 2. The CDR3 sequence is 12 residues long.